This TCR beta chain was obtained from a study of Graves' ophthalmopathy and Graves' hyperthyroidism. Trimming shortened V by 2 bases and J by 1 base, and 8 bases separated the two germline ends. The CDR3 length is 14 residues. Germline assignment: CDR1 SNHLY and CDR2 FYNNEI. Patients were excluded if they had other autoimmune diseases or uncontrolled infections, and likewise if pregnancy or lactation applied. It was from around 10 ml of fresh peripheral blood that the PBMCs came. The TCR beta CDR3 regions underwent amplification from RNA transcripts. RT-PCR with HTBI primers came first, then second-round multiplex PCR. MiXCR, applied by TCRdb to the multiplex PCR reads, yields one record per CDR3 protein. The table includes tens of thousands of distinct CDR3 sequences, approximately 50% detected once. The study's findings and limits: Most expanded clonotypes in thyroid above 0.001 frequency also showed up in blood. Forecasting of ophthalmopathy progression by the model achieved about 69% sensitivity and roughly 78% specificity.

This clonotype was detected many times. Antigen: not known. This chain links TRBV2 with TRBJ1-1; D is uncertain. The receptor was derived from an adult woman with stable Graves' hyperthyroidism. The specimen was peripheral blood. In DNA form, the CDR3 reads TGTGCCAGCAGTGAATACCTGTCGAACACTGAAGCTTTCTTT. Amino acid sequence: CASSEYLSNTEAFF. The entire variable domain, with the rest obtained from reference TRBV2 and TRBJ1-1, is as follows: EPEVTQTPSHQVTQMGQEVILRCVPISNHLYFYWYRQILGQKVEFLVSFYNNEISEKSEIFDDQFSVERPDGSNFTLKIRSTKLEDSAMYFCASSEYLSNTEAFFGQGTRLTVV.